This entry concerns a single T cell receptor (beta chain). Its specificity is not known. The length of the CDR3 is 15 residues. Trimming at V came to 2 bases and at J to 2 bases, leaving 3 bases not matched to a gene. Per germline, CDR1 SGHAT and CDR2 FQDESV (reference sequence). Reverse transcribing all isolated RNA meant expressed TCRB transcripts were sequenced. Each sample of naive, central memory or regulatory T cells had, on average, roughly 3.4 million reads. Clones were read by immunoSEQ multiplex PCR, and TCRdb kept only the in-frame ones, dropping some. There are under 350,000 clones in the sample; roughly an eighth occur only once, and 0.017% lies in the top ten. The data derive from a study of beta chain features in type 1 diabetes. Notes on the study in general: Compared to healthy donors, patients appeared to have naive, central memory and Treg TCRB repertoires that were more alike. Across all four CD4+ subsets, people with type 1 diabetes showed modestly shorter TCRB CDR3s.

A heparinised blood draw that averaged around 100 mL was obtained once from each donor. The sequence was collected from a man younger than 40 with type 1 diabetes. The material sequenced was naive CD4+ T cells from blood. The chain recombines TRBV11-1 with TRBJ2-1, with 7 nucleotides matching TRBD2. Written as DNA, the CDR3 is TGTGCCAGCAGCTTATTGGGACTAACCTACAATGAGCAGTTCTTC. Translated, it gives CASSLLGLTYNEQFF.